Listed below are T cell receptor beta chains from one sample, sequenced in a study of blood T cell repertoires in COVID-19. Sequencing was performed with immunoSEQ multiplex PCR; in TCRdb, only in-frame clones are kept and a portion is missing. This sample has approximately 300,000 clones, with 85% found just once. Sequencing was performed on PBMCs or T cells enriched from blood (not recorded which). These receptors were taken from a woman in her twenties or thirties who had been exposed to COVID-19. Each CDR3 is given without its conserved first and last residue. Some rows have no size entry. The others give once, few or many, or a class for an expanded clone.

size	V	J	CDR3
.	TRBV13	TRBJ2-4	ASSFDTGDGAKNIQY
.	TRBV27	TRBJ1-2	ASSYRRGYGYT
.	TRBV27	TRBJ2-7	ASSSWTGVRHRYEQY
.	TRBV5-1	TRBJ2-1	ASKLSAGRNNEQF
.	TRBV5-4	TRBJ2-1	ASSLVLAGPLGNEQF
few	TRBV27	TRBJ2-7	ASSSLAGPSREQY
.	TRBV29-1	TRBJ1-2	SALGLKGYT
.	TRBV9	TRBJ2-1	ASSVDSSGRVGNEQF
.	TRBV27	TRBJ1-5	ASSFYTGTGINQPQH
.	TRBV7-2	TRBJ2-3	ASSLAGTGVY
.	TRBV27	TRBJ2-5	ASSFSSGGETQY
.	TRBV15	TRBJ2-2	ATSRQGVLSGELF
.	TRBV4-1	TRBJ2-3	ASSQERGGGVKDTQY
few	TRBV2	TRBJ1-5	ASAQGVDQPQH
.	TRBV6-5	TRBJ1-6	ASIIQGVRSPLH
many	TRBV7-8	TRBJ1-6	ASSPLGGVYNSPLH
.	TRBV9	TRBJ1-1	ASSVGRGNTEAF
.	TRBV30	TRBJ1-6	ATGSGTGRNSPLH
.	TRBV6-5	TRBJ1-4	ASNPDRGNEKLF
.	TRBV5-1	TRBJ1-1	ASSSDGQNTEAF
.	TRBV5-4	TRBJ1-1	ASSRQDGYTEAF
.	TRBV29-1	TRBJ2-7	SVETVYEQY
.	TRBV9	TRBJ1-2	ASSAPDRGLNYGYT
.	TRBV7-2	TRBJ1-1	ASSWDTMNTEAF
.	TRBV27	TRBJ2-2	ASSLFGTGAGELF
few	TRBV7-9	TRBJ1-3	ASSLDSSGNTIY
.	TRBV14	TRBJ1-2	ASSQEAGNYGYT
few	TRBV30	TRBJ1-2	AWSVWQGGGGYT
.	TRBV30	TRBJ1-2	AWKTGSGGYT
.	TRBV30	TRBJ2-5	AWSVPRTSGQETQY
once	TRBV6-5	TRBJ2-7	ASSYPGLGAAEQY
few	TRBV28	TRBJ1-5	ASRKGLGSSQH
.	TRBV2	TRBJ2-7	ASSVTGTGPSAQY
.	TRBV18	TRBJ1-1	ASSPWTGPNTEAF
.	TRBV6-6	TRBJ1-3	AGHGDASGNTIY
.	TRBV7-9	TRBJ1-2	ASSSPGQGDYGYT
.	TRBV27	TRBJ2-5	ASRTGVQETQY
.	TRBV9	TRBJ2-1	ASSVGTGSYNEQF
.	TRBV5-1	TRBJ2-5	ASSLAVPVSETQY
.	TRBV28	TRBJ2-1	ASSPGSYNEQF
.	TRBV11-3	TRBJ1-2	ASSFSRATWCCGYT
.	TRBV5-6	TRBJ2-7	ASSFLAGYSYEQY
.	TRBV7-3	TRBJ1-1	ASSLGPGGTEAF
.	TRBV6-5	TRBJ2-7	ASTPSGGLYEQY
.	TRBV28	TRBJ1-4	ASTPGDRVDEKLF
.	TRBV19	TRBJ2-5	ASSRQTSGGWETQY
.	TRBV29-1	TRBJ2-5	STRTSGVETQY
many	TRBV30	TRBJ2-7	AWRTSGGTGGY
.	TRBV6-5	TRBJ1-5	ASLQPGSNQPQH
.	TRBV2	TRBJ1-6	ASSESRTERPLH
.	TRBV3-1/TRBV3-2	TRBJ2-7	ASSSRAGEAEQY